These 13 T cell receptor beta chains were all obtained from the same sample, sequenced in a study of T cell responses to AZD1222 COVID-19 vaccine. The repertoire was sequenced with immunoSEQ multiplex PCR; TCRdb's copy has only in-frame clones and lacks some. The sample shows 85,000 to 100,000 clones, 70% to 90% of them seen only once. Sequenced here: peripheral blood, sampled on day 0 of AZD1222 vaccination. These receptors were obtained from an adult in good health.

The V call is TRBV5-4, the J call TRBJ2-7, with TRBD1 matching over 9 bases. This CDR3 is 16 amino acids long. CDR1 SGHNT and CDR2 YYREEE come from the germline V gene (reference sequence). The V and J ends lost 0 bases and 5 bases, in that order; junction bases with no gene match: 9. The DNA for the CDR3 is TGTGCCAGCAGCTTGGAGGTGGGGACAGGGTTCCACGAGCAGTACTTC. Its protein is CASSLEVGTGFHEQYF.

The rearrangement joins TRBV7-9 to TRBJ2-7; no definite D call. Trimming pared 7 bases from V and 3 bases from J, leaving 10 bases between. CDR3 length equals 12 residues. Looked up from germline, CDR1 is SEHNR and CDR2 is FQNEAQ (reference sequence). CDR3 DNA: TGTGCCAGCACCCCACAAGGCTACGAGCAGTACTTC. This encodes CASTPQGYEQYF. The whole variable domain, filled in from reference TRBV7-9 and TRBJ2-7, reads DTGVSQNPRHKITKRGQNVTFRCDPISEHNRLYWYRQTLGQGPEFLTYFQNEAQLEKSRLLSDRFSAERPKGSFSTLEIQRTEQGDSAMYLCASTPQGYEQYFGPGTRLTVT.

The chain couples TRBV2 to TRBJ2-1, with 7 nucleotides matching TRBD1. Trimming took 7 bases from V and 4 from J; bases not matched to a gene: 7. Germline CDR1 reads SNHLY; CDR2 reads FYNNEI. This CDR3 has 14 residues. Here the CDR3 DNA reads TGTGCCAGCAACAGACAGGGATATTACAATGAGCAGTTCTTC. Protein product: CASNRQGYYNEQFF.

The chain carries TRBV5-8 and TRBJ1-1, with D unresolved. The CDR3 is 9 amino acids. V lost 3 bases, J lost 7 bases, and 1 base lay in between. CDR1 is SGHTS, CDR2 YDEGEE, per germline. The CDR3 DNA follows: TGTGCCAGCAGCTATGAAGCTTTCTTT. Translation gives CASSYEAFF.

V and J are TRBV7-2 and TRBJ2-2; no reliable D call. The CDR3 totals 15 residues. Germline assignment: CDR1 SGHTA and CDR2 FQGNSA. Trimming removed 1 base at V and 3 bases at J, with 9 bases between. CDR3 DNA: TGTGCCAGCAGCTTAGATACAGTATACACCGGGGAGCTGTTTTTT. This sequence encodes CASSLDTVYTGELFF.

This clone was observed a few times. The gene calls are TRBV19 and TRBJ1-1; tentative D call: TRBD1 (6 bases). With 9 bases removed from V and 5 bases from J, the gap between germline ends came to 19 bases. The CDR3 loop spans 14 amino acids. In germline, CDR1 is LNHDA, CDR2 SQIVND (reference sequence). For the CDR3, the DNA is TGTGCCAGCAGAAGGCCAGGGGATCTGACTGAAGCTTTCTTT. This translates into CASRRPGDLTEAFF.

V and J are TRBV19 and TRBJ1-5; TRBD1 agrees at 10 bases. V lost 6 bases to trimming and J lost 4 bases; unmatched junction nucleotides: 9. CDR1 LNHDA and CDR2 SQIVND come from the germline V gene (reference sequence). This CDR3 comprises 16 residues. The CDR3 loop is CASRDAGTGDNQPQHF. CDR3 sequence (DNA): TGTGCCAGTAGGGATGCCGGGACAGGGGATAATCAGCCCCAGCATTTT.

The chain employs TRBV11-3 and TRBJ1-6; unclear D gene. Trimming cost V 1 base and J 9 bases, with 7 bases left between them. Germline V lookup: CDR1 SGHNT, CDR2 YENEEA. The CDR3 length is 13 residues. This CDR3 is CASSLVVASPLHF. The DNA for the CDR3 is TGTGCCAGCAGCTTAGTTGTGGCTTCACCCCTCCACTTT.

The chain carries TRBV9 and TRBJ2-2, with 13 bases lining up with TRBD2. J gave up 5 bases and V 4 bases, and 8 bases lay outside the gene matches. The CDR3 totals 17 residues. In germline, CDR1 is SGDLS, CDR2 YYNGEE. The CDR3 loop is CASSSRLAGGVTGELFF. CDR3 sequence (DNA): TGTGCCAGCAGCTCCCGACTAGCGGGAGGCGTTACCGGGGAGCTGTTTTTT.

This sequence joins TRBV19 and TRBJ1-5, with unresolved D. The V end lost 6 bases, the J end lost 3 bases, and 6 bases lay between the germline ends. The germline CDR1 and CDR2 sequences are LNHDA and SQIVND (reference sequence). This CDR3 contains 12 residues. As DNA, the CDR3 is TGTGCCAGTAGGGGCCCCAATCAGCCCCAGCATTTT. It translates to CASRGPNQPQHF.

This clone was seen once. The chain recombines TRBV12-5 with TRBJ1-1, with a possible D match to TRBD1 (5 bases). Germline CDR1 reads LGHNT; CDR2 reads FRNRAP. The ends were cut back, 3 bases at V and 3 bases at J, with 17 bases in the middle. The CDR3 is 16 amino acids. The CDR3 DNA follows: TGTGCTAGTGGTTTAGGACCCCGAGGGGCGGACACTGAAGCTTTCTTT. The encoded protein is CASGLGPRGADTEAFF.

The chain links TRBV29-1 to TRBJ1-5; D is uncertain. The V gene lost 7 bases and the J gene lost 7 bases, with 8 bases spanning the gap. This CDR3 has 10 amino acids. Germline V gives CDR1 SQVTM, CDR2 ANQGSEA. The CDR3 loop reads CSAVRQPQHF. The CDR3 DNA is TGCAGCGCGGTTAGGCAGCCCCAGCATTTT.

This sequence joins TRBV2 and TRBJ1-4, with 12 bases identical to TRBD1. V was clipped by 6 bases and J by 3 bases; unmatched bases: 2. The CDR3 extends over 15 amino acids. CDR1 and CDR2 (germline): SNHLY, FYNNEI. CDR3 nucleotide sequence: TGTGCCAGCAGGGGACAGGGGGCCTCTAATGAAAAACTGTTTTTT. Protein sequence: CASRGQGASNEKLFF.